Following are 20 T cell receptor beta chains from one sample sequenced in a study of shared T cell receptors in the human thymus. Generated by immunoSEQ multiplex PCR, the TCRdb table keeps only in-frame clones and is missing some. The sample lists hundreds of thousands of clones; 80% to 90% were seen once. These data were also filed under a second study, of human thymus T cells.

The sequenced material came from thymocytes. The receptor source for this set is a boy in the first two years of life with a congenital heart defect.

To note about this clone: The sample carries other DNA sequences with the same CDR3. The genes are TRBV28 and TRBJ2-7; D not certain. Germline assignment: CDR1 MDHEN and CDR2 SYDVKM. There are 13 residues in the CDR3. Trimming pared 3 bases from V and 4 bases from J, leaving 10 bases between. The CDR3, as DNA: TGTGCCAGCAGTTTGGCAGGTTTTTACGAGCAGTACTTC. Protein product: CASSLAGFYEQYF.

This rearrangement joins TRBV9 to TRBJ2-7; perhaps TRBD2 as D (5 bases). CDR1 is SGDLS, CDR2 YYNGEE, per germline. V was pared by 4 bases and J by 2 bases, with 16 bases between. The CDR3 contains 15 residues. In DNA, the CDR3 is TGTGCCAGCAGCCCTCAAGGAGGACCAACCTACGAGCAGTACTTC. Protein: CASSPQGGPTYEQYF.

The rearrangement joins TRBV9 to TRBJ2-7, with 11 bases identical to TRBD1. CDR3 length: 15 residues. Germline loops: CDR1 SGDLS, CDR2 YYNGEE. J lost 2 bases, V lost 2 bases, and 3 bases had no gene match. Written as DNA, the CDR3 is TGTGCCAGCAGCGTCGGACAGGGGGCGGCCTACGAGCAGTACTTC. Translating it yields CASSVGQGAAYEQYF.

V gene TRBV28 combines with J gene TRBJ1-4; the match to TRBD1 covers 8 bases. From germline, CDR1 is MDHEN and CDR2 SYDVKM. The CDR3 is made up of 13 amino acids. V lost 8 bases and J lost 7; bases outside the gene matches: 6. The CDR3 spells CASGGQGPEKLFF. For the CDR3, the DNA is TGTGCCAGCGGTGGACAGGGTCCTGAAAAACTGTTTTTT.

The chain employs TRBV28 and TRBJ1-5; 7 positions agree with TRBD1. The germline V gene encodes CDR1 MDHEN and CDR2 SYDVKM. This CDR3 comprises 19 residues. V was clipped by 5 bases and J by 0 bases; unmatched bases: 16. CDR3 in DNA: TGTGCCAGCAGTCTAGGGGGACAGAGAAAGGGTAATAGCAATCAGCCCCAGCATTTT. Amino acids: CASSLGGQRKGNSNQPQHF.

The sample holds one count of this clone. The gene calls are TRBV15 and TRBJ1-1, with 9 bases identical to TRBD1. The V segment lost 8 bases and the J segment 1 base; nucleotides outside the gene matches: 2. CDR1 LNHNV and CDR2 YYDKDF come from the germline V gene (reference sequence). The CDR3 totals 13 residues. The CDR3 DNA is TGTGCCACCCGGGACAGGGCGAACACTGAAGCTTTCTTT. This encodes CATRDRANTEAFF.

The sample holds one count of this clone. This chain links TRBV30 with TRBJ1-5; D ambiguous. Germline V gene data show CDR1 as GTSNPN and CDR2 as SVGIG (reference sequence). The CDR3 loop spans 13 amino acids. Trimming took 2 bases from V and 0 from J, leaving 5 bases between them. CDR3 region: CAWSSGSNQPQHF. In DNA, the CDR3 is TGTGCCTGGAGTTCGGGTAGCAATCAGCCCCAGCATTTT. Full variable domain (missing parts from reference TRBV30 and TRBJ1-5): SQTIHQWPATLVQPVGSPLSLECTVEGTSNPNLYWYRQAAGRGLQLLFYSVGIGQISSEVPQNLSASRPQDRQFILSSKKLLLSDSGFYLCAWSSGSNQPQHFGDGTRLSIL.

The J gene is TRBJ1-6, the V gene TRBV28, with TRBD1 matching over 10 bases. CDR3 length: 14 residues. V lost 7 bases, J lost 10 bases, and 7 bases stayed unmatched. Looked up from germline, CDR1 is MDHEN and CDR2 is SYDVKM. CDR3 amino acids: CASNTDRGKSPLHF. CDR3 sequence (DNA): TGTGCCAGCAACACGGACAGGGGGAAATCACCCCTCCACTTT.

The chain couples TRBV5-1 to TRBJ2-7, with D possibly TRBD1 on 5 matching bases. Trimming cost V 0 bases and J 1 base, with 23 bases left between them. This CDR3 has 19 amino acids. The V gene's germline CDR1 is SGHRS and CDR2 YFSETQ. In DNA, the CDR3 is TGCGCCAGCAGCTTGGTAGGGGTGCCTCGTGAGCTAAGTTCCTACGAGCAGTACTTC. It specifies CASSLVGVPRELSSYEQYF.

This clone was recorded only once. The genes are TRBV5-4 and TRBJ1-2, with 7 bases fitting TRBD1. Germline V gene lookup returns CDR1 SGHNT and CDR2 YYREEE (reference sequence). V dropped 4 bases and J dropped 7; count of bases not matched to a gene: 16. This CDR3 is built from 16 residues. In DNA form, the CDR3 reads TGTGCCAGCAGCCCCCATACATACCGACAGGGCTCTGGCTACACCTTC. Residues: CASSPHTYRQGSGYTF.

The chain carries TRBV16 and TRBJ2-2; TRBD1 aligns across 10 bases. In germline, CDR1 is KGHSY, CDR2 FQNENV. Unmatched junction bases numbered 5, after V lost 2 bases and J lost 2 bases. The CDR3 is 17 amino acids. The CDR3 spells CASSQRWDRGNTGELFF. The CDR3 bases are TGTGCCAGCAGCCAACGTTGGGACAGGGGTAACACCGGGGAGCTGTTTTTT.

The chain recombines TRBV5-4 with TRBJ2-1; perhaps TRBD1 as D (6 bases). This CDR3 spans 15 amino acids. V dropped 0 bases and J dropped 5 bases, with 12 bases sitting between them. The germline CDR1 and CDR2 sequences are SGHNT and YYREEE (reference sequence). This CDR3 reads CASSLAGTMDNEQFF. The CDR3 DNA sequence: TGTGCCAGCAGCTTGGCCGGGACAATGGACAATGAGCAGTTCTTC.

This clone occurred once. The V gene is TRBV15, the J gene TRBJ2-1; D perhaps matches TRBD1 (5 bases). This CDR3 is 16 amino acids long. Trimming left V 5 bases short and J 6 bases short, with 20 bases between. Germline CDR1 is LNHNV and CDR2 is YYDKDF (reference sequence). The CDR3 spells CATSFVSMDKVNEQFF. The DNA of the CDR3 is TGTGCCACCAGCTTTGTGTCTATGGACAAAGTCAATGAGCAGTTCTTC.

This sequence joins TRBV6-5 and TRBJ2-7, with TRBD1 identical over 8 bases. The length of the CDR3 is 15 residues. With V trimmed by 6 bases and J by 7 bases, 14 bases remained unmatched. The V gene's germline CDR1 is MNHEY and CDR2 SVGAGI. In DNA form, the CDR3 reads TGTGCCAGCAGCTCTTCCGGGACAGGACTTTTGGAGCAGTACTTC. Protein sequence: CASSSSGTGLLEQYF.

The V gene is TRBV27, the J gene TRBJ2-5, with 9 bases identical to TRBD2. Trimming took 7 bases from V and 4 from J; bases not matched to a gene: 16. Looked up from germline, CDR1 is MNHEY and CDR2 is SMNVEV (reference sequence). The CDR3 spans 17 residues. The CDR3 DNA reads as TGTGCCAGCAAACTACTTGCGGGAGGGCCCTCAGGAGAGACCCAGTACTTC. It is translated as CASKLLAGGPSGETQYF.

V gene TRBV9 combines with J gene TRBJ1-5; 8 bases are a match to TRBD1. CDR1 is SGDLS, CDR2 YYNGEE, per germline. V lost 0 bases, J lost 0 bases, and 11 bases stayed unmatched. This CDR3 has 19 residues. Here the CDR3 DNA reads TGTGCCAGCAGCGTAGCTCAGACAGGGGTCGAGCTTAGCAATCAGCCCCAGCATTTT. Its translation is CASSVAQTGVELSNQPQHF. The full variable domain, in which reference TRBV9 and TRBJ1-5 provide the parts outside the CDR3, is DSGVTQTPKHLITATGQRVTLRCSPRSGDLSVYWYQQSLDQGLQFLIQYYNGEERAKGNILERFSAQQFPDLHSELNLSSLELGDSALYFCASSVAQTGVELSNQPQHFGDGTRLSIL.

V and J are TRBV27 and TRBJ2-1; D remains ambiguous. CDR3 length: 16 amino acids. CDR1 is MNHEY, CDR2 SMNVEV, per germline (reference sequence). V dropped 5 bases and J dropped 6 bases, with 20 bases sitting between them. CDR3 sequence (DNA): TGTGCCAGCAGTCCTTGCTTCCCCGAGCCGGGCAATGAGCAGTTCTTC. It is translated as CASSPCFPEPGNEQFF.

The CDR3 bases are TGTGCCAGCAGGCGGTCGAACTTGTCGACCAGGGACACAGATACGCAGTATTTT. This sequence encodes CASRRSNLSTRDTDTQYF. V gene TRBV14 combines with J gene TRBJ2-3; D possibly corresponds to TRBD1 (5 bases). The germline gives CDR1 SGHDN, CDR2 FVKESK. There are 18 residues in the CDR3. The V end was cut by 6 bases, the J end by 2 bases, with 24 bases between.

The chain joins TRBV5-6 to TRBJ1-2; 8 nucleotides align to TRBD1. This CDR3 has 18 amino acids. Germline V gene data show CDR1 as SGHDT and CDR2 as YYEEEE. The J segment lost 5 bases and the V segment lost 0 bases, leaving 15 bases of the junction unmatched. In nucleotides, the CDR3 is TGTGCCAGCAGCTTGGAACCGAGACAGGGGACGAGGCGATATGGCTACACCTTC. Its protein product is CASSLEPRQGTRRYGYTF. Complete variable domain (other parts from reference TRBV5-6 and TRBJ1-2): DAGVTQSPTHLIKTRGQQVTLRCSPKSGHDTVSWYQQALGQGPQFIFQYYEEEERQRGNFPDRFSGHQFPNYSSELNVNALLLGDSALYLCASSLEPRQGTRRYGYTFGSGTRLTVV.

The chain combines TRBV4-3 with TRBJ2-1, with D possibly matching TRBD1 (5 bases). Trimming removed 0 bases at V and 0 bases at J, with 12 bases between. The CDR3 sequence is 17 residues long. Germline V gene data show CDR1 as LGHNA and CDR2 as YSLEER. The CDR3 reads CASSQDKQANSYNEQFF. The DNA for the CDR3 is TGCGCCAGCAGCCAAGATAAACAGGCGAACTCCTACAATGAGCAGTTCTTC.